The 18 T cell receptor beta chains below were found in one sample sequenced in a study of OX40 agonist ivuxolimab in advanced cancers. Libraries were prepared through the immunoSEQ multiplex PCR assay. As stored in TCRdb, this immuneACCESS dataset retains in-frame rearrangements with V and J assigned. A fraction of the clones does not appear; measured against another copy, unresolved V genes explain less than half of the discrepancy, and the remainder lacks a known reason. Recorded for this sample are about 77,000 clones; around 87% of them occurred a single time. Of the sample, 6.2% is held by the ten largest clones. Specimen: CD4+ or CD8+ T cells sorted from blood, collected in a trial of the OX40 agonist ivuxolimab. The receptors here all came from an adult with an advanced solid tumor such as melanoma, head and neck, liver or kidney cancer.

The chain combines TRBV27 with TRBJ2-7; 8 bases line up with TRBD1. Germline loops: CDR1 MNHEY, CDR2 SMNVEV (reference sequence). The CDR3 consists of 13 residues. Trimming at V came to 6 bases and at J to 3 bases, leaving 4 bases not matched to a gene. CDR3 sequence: CASRRTGGYEQYF. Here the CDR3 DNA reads TGTGCCAGCAGACGTACAGGGGGCTACGAGCAGTACTTC.

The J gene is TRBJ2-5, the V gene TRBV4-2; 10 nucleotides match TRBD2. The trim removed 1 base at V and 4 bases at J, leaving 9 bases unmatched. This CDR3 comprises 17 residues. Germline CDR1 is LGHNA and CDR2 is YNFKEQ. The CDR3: CASSQGSGGRSRETQYF. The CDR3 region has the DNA TGTGCCAGCAGCCAAGGTAGCGGGGGGCGGAGTAGAGAGACCCAGTACTTC.

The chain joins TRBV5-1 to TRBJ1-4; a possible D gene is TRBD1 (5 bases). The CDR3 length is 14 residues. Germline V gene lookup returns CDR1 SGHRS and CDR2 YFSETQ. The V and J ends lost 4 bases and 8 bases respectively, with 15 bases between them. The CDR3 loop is CASSPSRVDEKLFF. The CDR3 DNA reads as TGCGCCAGCAGCCCGTCCAGGGTCGACGAAAAACTGTTTTTT.

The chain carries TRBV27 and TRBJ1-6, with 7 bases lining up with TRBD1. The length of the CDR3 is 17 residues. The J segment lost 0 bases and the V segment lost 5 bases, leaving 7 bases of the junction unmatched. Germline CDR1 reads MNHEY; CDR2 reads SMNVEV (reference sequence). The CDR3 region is CASSPRQGSSYNSPLHF. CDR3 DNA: TGTGCCAGCAGTCCAAGACAGGGTAGCTCCTATAATTCACCCCTCCACTTT.

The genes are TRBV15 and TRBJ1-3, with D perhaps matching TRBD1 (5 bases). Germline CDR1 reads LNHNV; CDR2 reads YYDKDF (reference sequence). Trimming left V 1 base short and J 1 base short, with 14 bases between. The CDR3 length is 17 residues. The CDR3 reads CATSRARGTSSGNTIYF. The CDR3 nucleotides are TGTGCCACCAGCAGAGCGCGGGGGACCTCTTCTGGAAACACCATATATTTT.

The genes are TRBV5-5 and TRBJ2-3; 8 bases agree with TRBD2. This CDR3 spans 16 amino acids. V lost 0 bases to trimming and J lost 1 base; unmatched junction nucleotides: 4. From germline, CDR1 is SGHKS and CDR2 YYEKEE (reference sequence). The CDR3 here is CASSLDVSGGTDTQYF. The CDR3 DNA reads TGTGCCAGCAGCTTGGACGTTAGCGGGGGCACAGATACGCAGTATTTT.

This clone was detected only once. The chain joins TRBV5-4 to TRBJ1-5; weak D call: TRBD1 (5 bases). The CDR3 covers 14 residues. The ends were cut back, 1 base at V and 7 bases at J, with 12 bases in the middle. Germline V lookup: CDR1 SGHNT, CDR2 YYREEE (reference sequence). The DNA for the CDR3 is TGTGCCAGCAGCTTGTTGGGGGGAGGACAGCCCCAGCATTTT. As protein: CASSLLGGGQPQHF.

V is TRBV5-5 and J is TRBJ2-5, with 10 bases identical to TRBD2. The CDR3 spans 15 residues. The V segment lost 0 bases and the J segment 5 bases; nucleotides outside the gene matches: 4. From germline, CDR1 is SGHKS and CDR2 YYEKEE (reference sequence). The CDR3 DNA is TGTGCCAGCAGCTTGGTCGCTAGCGGGGGTGAGACCCAGTACTTC. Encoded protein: CASSLVASGGETQYF.

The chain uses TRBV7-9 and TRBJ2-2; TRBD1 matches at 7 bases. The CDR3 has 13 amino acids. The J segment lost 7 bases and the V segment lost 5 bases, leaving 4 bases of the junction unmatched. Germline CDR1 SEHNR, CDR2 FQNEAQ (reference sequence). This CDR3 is CASSTGVYGELFF. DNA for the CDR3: TGTGCCAGCAGCACAGGGGTCTACGGGGAGCTGTTTTTT.

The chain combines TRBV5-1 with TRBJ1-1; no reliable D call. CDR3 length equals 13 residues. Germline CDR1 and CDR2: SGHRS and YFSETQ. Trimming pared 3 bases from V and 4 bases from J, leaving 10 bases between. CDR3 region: CASSSWRGTEAFF. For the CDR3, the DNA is TGCGCCAGCAGCTCCTGGCGGGGCACTGAAGCTTTCTTT.

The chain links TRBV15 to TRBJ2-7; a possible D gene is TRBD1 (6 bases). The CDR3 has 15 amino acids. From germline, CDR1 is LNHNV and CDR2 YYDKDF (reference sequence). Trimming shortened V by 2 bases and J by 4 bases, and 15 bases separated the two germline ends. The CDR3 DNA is TGTGCCACCAGCAGATTCCGGACAGAGCCATACGAGCAGTACTTC. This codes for CATSRFRTEPYEQYF.

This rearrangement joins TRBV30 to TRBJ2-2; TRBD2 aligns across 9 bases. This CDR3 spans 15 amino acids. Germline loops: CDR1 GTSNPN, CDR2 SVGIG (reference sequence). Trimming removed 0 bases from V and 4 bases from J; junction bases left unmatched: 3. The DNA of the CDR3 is TGTGCCTGGAGTGTCCGGCGGGGGGGCACCGGGGAGCTGTTTTTT. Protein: CAWSVRRGGTGELFF.

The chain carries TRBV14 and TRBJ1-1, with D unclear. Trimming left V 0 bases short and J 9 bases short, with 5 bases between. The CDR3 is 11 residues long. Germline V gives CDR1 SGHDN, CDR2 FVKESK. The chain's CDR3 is CASSQEDKAFF. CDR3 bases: TGTGCCAGCAGCCAAGAGGATAAAGCTTTCTTT. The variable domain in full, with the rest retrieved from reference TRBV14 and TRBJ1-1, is EAGVTQFPSHSVIEKGQTVTLRCDPISGHDNLYWYRRVMGKEIKFLLHFVKESKQDESGMPNNRFLAERTGGTYSTLKVQPAELEDSGVYFCASSQEDKAFFGQGTRLTVV.

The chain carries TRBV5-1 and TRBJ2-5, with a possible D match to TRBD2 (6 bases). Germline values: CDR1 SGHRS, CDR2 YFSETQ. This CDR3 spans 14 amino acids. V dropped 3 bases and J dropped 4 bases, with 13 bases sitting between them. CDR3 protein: CASSWGEGGETQYF. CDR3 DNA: TGCGCCAGCAGCTGGGGGGAAGGAGGAGAGACCCAGTACTTC. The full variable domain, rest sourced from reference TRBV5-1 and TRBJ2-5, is KAGVTQTPRYLIKTRGQQVTLSCSPISGHRSVSWYQQTPGQGLQFLFEYFSETQRNKGNFPGRFSGRQFSNSRSEMNVSTLELGDSALYLCASSWGEGGETQYFGPGTRLLVL.

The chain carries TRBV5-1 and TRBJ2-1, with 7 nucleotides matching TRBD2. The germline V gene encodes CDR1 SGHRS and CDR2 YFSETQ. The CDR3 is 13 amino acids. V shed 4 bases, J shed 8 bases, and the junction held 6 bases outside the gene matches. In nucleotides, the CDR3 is TGCGCCAGCAGCCGGCGACTAGCCCATGAGCAGTTCTTC. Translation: CASSRRLAHEQFF.

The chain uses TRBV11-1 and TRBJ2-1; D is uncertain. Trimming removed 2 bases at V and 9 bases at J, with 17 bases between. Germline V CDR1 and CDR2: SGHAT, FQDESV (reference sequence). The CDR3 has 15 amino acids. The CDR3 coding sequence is TGTGCCAGCAGCTTAAGGGCCCTAGTGATAGGTGAGCAGTTCTTC. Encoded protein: CASSLRALVIGEQFF.

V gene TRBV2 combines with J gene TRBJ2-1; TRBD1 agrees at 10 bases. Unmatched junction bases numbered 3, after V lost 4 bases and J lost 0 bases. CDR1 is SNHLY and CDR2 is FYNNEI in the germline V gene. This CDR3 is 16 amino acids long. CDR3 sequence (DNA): TGTGCCAGCAGTGGGACAGGGGGTTACTCCTACAATGAGCAGTTCTTC. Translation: CASSGTGGYSYNEQFF.

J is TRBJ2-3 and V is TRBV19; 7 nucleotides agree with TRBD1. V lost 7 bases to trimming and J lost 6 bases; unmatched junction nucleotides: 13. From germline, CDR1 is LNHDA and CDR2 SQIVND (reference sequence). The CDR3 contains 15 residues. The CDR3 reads CASTLSRGRSDTQYF. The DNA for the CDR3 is TGTGCCAGTACCCTGAGTAGGGGGCGCAGCGATACGCAGTATTTT.